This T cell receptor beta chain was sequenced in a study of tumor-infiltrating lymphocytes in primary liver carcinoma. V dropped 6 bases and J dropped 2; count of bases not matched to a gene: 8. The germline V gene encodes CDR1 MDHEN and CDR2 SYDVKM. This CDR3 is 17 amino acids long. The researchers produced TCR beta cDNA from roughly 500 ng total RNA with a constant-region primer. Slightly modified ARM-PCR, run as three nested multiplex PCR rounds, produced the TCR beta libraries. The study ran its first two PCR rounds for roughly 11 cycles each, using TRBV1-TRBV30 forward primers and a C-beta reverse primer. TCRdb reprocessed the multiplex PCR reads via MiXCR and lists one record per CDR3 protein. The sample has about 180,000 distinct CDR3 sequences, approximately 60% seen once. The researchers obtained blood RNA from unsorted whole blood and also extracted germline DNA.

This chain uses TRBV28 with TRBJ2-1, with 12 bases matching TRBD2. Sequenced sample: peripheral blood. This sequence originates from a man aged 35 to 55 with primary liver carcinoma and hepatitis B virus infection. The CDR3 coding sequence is TGTGCCAGCAGCCTCGGACTAGCGGGGAAAGCCTACAATGAGCAGTTCTTC. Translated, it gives CASSLGLAGKAYNEQFF.